These 9 T cell receptor beta chains came from one sample sequenced in a study of OX40 agonist ivuxolimab in advanced cancers. Method: immunoSEQ multiplex PCR; TCRdb's copy keeps in-frame clones and lacks some. The sample consists of 81,000 or so clones, around 90% of them appearing once. This sample comprised CD4+ or CD8+ T cells sorted from blood, obtained in a trial of the OX40 agonist ivuxolimab. These receptors originate from an adult with an advanced solid tumor such as melanoma, head and neck, liver or kidney cancer.

J is TRBJ1-5 and V is TRBV10-2; no firm D call. Germline V gene data show CDR1 as WSHSY and CDR2 as SAAADI. This CDR3 is 13 amino acids long. V shed 5 bases and J shed 0 bases, with 5 bases lying between them. CDR3 DNA sequence: TGCGCCAGCAGTCCGTCTAGCAATCAGCCCCAGCATTTT. Encoded protein: CASSPSSNQPQHF.

Comment on this clone: The junction and the germline gene differ at one end; a read error may be behind it. This chain joins TRBV7-7 and TRBJ2-2; D unclear. Looked up from germline, CDR1 is SSHAT and CDR2 is FNYEAQ (reference sequence). The CDR3 runs to 14 residues. The CDR3 DNA reads TGTGCTAGCAGCTTTAGGCTAGGAACCGGGGAGCTGTTTTTT. Translated: CASSFRLGTGELFF.

J is TRBJ2-7 and V is TRBV4-3; perhaps D is TRBD1 or TRBD2 (6 bases each). Trimming took off 10 bases at V and 6 bases at J, with 22 bases between the two ends. The CDR3 is made up of 14 amino acids. The germline CDR1 and CDR2 sequences are LGHNA and YSLEER. CDR3 sequence (DNA): TGCGCCAACTATCGGGGGCCAGAGGGTCGCGAGCAGTACGTC. This translates into CANYRGPEGREQYV.

The V and J genes are TRBV7-2 and TRBJ2-7, with 16 positions matching TRBD2. Germline CDR1 is SGHTA and CDR2 is FQGNSA. The length of the CDR3 is 16 residues. V gave up 5 bases and J gave up 4 bases; unmatched junction bases: 5. CDR3 sequence reads: CASSPLGLAGGYEQYV. The CDR3 coding sequence is TGTGCCAGCAGCCCCCTGGGACTAGCGGGAGGGTACGAGCAGTACGTC.

The V call is TRBV27, the J call TRBJ1-5; D is perhaps TRBD1 (5 bases). From germline, CDR1 is MNHEY and CDR2 SMNVEV (reference sequence). V lost 0 bases and J 6 bases, leaving 12 bases between the germline ends. The CDR3 runs to 15 residues. The CDR3 loop reads CASSLSSEGLQPQHF. For the CDR3, the DNA is TGTGCCAGCAGTTTATCTTCGGAGGGGCTTCAGCCCCAGCATTTT.

The chain has TRBV6-6 and TRBJ2-1, with D hard to call. There are 13 residues in the CDR3. Trimming took off 7 bases at V and 7 bases at J, with 14 bases between the two ends. Germline lookup yields CDR1 MNHNY and CDR2 SVGAGI (reference sequence). CDR3 nucleotide sequence: TGTGCCAGCATTCTGGAGCGTGGAAATGAGCAGTTCTTC. Its translation: CASILERGNEQFF.

The rearrangement joins TRBV4-1 to TRBJ1-2; D gene ambiguous. Germline loops: CDR1 MGHRA, CDR2 YSYEKL. The CDR3 is 16 residues long. The V and J ends lost 2 bases and 4 bases respectively, with 17 bases between them. The chain's CDR3 is CASSQRNSAPGYGYTF. In DNA, the CDR3 is TGCGCCAGCAGCCAAAGAAATAGTGCCCCTGGCTATGGCTACACCTTC.

The CDR3: CASLADTQYF. In DNA form, the CDR3 reads TGTGCCAGCCTAGCGGATACGCAGTATTTT. The chain links TRBV19 to TRBJ2-3, with D perhaps matching TRBD2 (6 bases). V shed 9 bases and J shed 6 bases, with 7 bases lying between them. This CDR3 is 10 amino acids long. Germline CDR1 and CDR2: LNHDA and SQIVND (reference sequence).

This chain connects TRBV9 to TRBJ2-3; 13 bases map to TRBD2. The CDR3 is 17 amino acids. J gave up 2 bases and V 3 bases, and 6 bases lay outside the gene matches. Looked up from germline, CDR1 is SGDLS and CDR2 is YYNGEE. The CDR3 loop reads CASSGLTSGGPTDTQYF. In nucleotides, the CDR3 is TGTGCCAGCAGCGGTTTGACTAGCGGGGGGCCCACAGATACGCAGTATTTT.